This is a list of T cell receptor beta chains from one sample in a study of circulating CD8 cells and anti-PD-1 response in melanoma. TCRdb independently ran MiXCR on the reads; one entry per CDR3 protein. In the table there are some 310 distinct CDR3 sequences, about 6.2% of which are singletons. The source was CD8+ T cells from PBMCs, collected at baseline or after one month of anti-PD-1 therapy (not recorded which). The receptors here all came from a human donor with melanoma. CDR3s include the opening cysteine and the closing phenylalanine or tryptophan. The order of the fields is clone size, J gene, V gene, D gene, CDR3 protein, CDR3 DNA. A D gene is named only where the DNA matches it firmly. Expanded clones are given a class, and other clones once, few, many or no size at all.

size: medium-sized; J: TRBJ2-5; V: TRBV7-2; D: TRBD2; CDR3: CASSYTSGRWETQYF; DNA: TGTGCCAGCAGCTACACTAGCGGGCGGTGGGAGACCCAGTACTTC
size: medium-sized; J: TRBJ2-5; V: TRBV10-3; D: .; CDR3: CAISDSLETQYF; DNA: TGTGCCATCAGTGACTCGTTAGAGACCCAGTACTTC
size: large; J: TRBJ2-1; V: TRBV6-4; D: .; CDR3: CASTGEPFSSYNEQFF; DNA: TGTGCCAGCACGGGGGAGCCGTTTAGCTCCTACAATGAGCAGTTCTTC
size: .; J: TRBJ1-2; V: TRBV7-9; D: .; CDR3: CASSLGPGIYGYTF; DNA: TGTGCCAGCAGCTTAGGTCCAGGGATCTATGGCTACACCTTC
size: medium-sized; J: TRBJ2-2; V: TRBV12-3/TRBV12-4; D: .; CDR3: CASSLWETPNTGELFF; DNA: TGTGCCAGCAGTTTGTGGGAAACTCCGAACACCGGGGAGCTGTTTTTT
size: large; J: TRBJ2-7; V: TRBV27; D: .; CDR3: CASISQSEQYF; DNA: TGTGCCAGCATCTCTCAAAGCGAGCAGTACTTC
size: large; J: TRBJ1-1; V: TRBV19; D: TRBD1; CDR3: CASSLWDTGGSEAFF; DNA: TGTGCCAGTAGCCTTTGGGACACAGGGGGGTCTGAAGCTTTCTTT
size: medium-sized; J: TRBJ2-3; V: TRBV2; D: .; CDR3: CASTERGGRRTDTQYF; DNA: TGTGCCAGCACTGAACGTGGGGGGCGCCGGACAGATACGCAGTATTTT
size: large; J: TRBJ2-1; V: TRBV27; D: TRBD2; CDR3: CASSATSGREQFF; DNA: TGTGCCAGCAGTGCCACTAGCGGGAGAGAGCAGTTCTTC
size: medium-sized; J: TRBJ2-4; V: TRBV7-2; D: .; CDR3: CASRGSAGGKNIQYF; DNA: TGTGCCAGCCGGGGGTCGGCCGGAGGAAAAAACATTCAGTACTTC
size: large; J: TRBJ1-1; V: TRBV5-5; D: TRBD1; CDR3: CASSLGQGGLEAFF; DNA: TGTGCCAGCAGCTTGGGACAGGGGGGCCTTGAAGCTTTCTTT
size: medium-sized; J: TRBJ2-3; V: TRBV19; D: TRBD2; CDR3: CASRASGTTDTQYF; DNA: TGTGCCAGTAGGGCTAGCGGGACCACAGATACGCAGTATTTT
size: large; J: TRBJ2-7; V: TRBV27; D: .; CDR3: CASRRTTTYEQYF; DNA: TGTGCCAGCCGCCGGACGACTACCTACGAGCAGTACTTC
size: medium-sized; J: TRBJ2-7; V: TRBV28; D: TRBD2; CDR3: CASSINGAGGLYEQYF; DNA: TGTGCCAGCAGCATTAACGGGGCGGGAGGACTATACGAGCAGTACTTC
size: large; J: TRBJ1-2; V: TRBV18; D: TRBD1; CDR3: CASSPEYRRRGQVYGYTF; DNA: TGTGCCAGCTCACCGGAGTATAGACGAAGGGGGCAGGTATATGGCTACACCTTC
size: large; J: TRBJ2-2; V: TRBV4-3; D: .; CDR3: CASSQVDGANTGELFF; DNA: TGCGCCAGCAGCCAGGTTGATGGCGCGAACACCGGGGAGCTGTTTTTT
size: large; J: TRBJ2-3; V: TRBV6-5; D: .; CDR3: CASSVGAADTQYF; DNA: TGTGCCAGCAGTGTCGGGGCTGCAGATACGCAGTATTTT
size: medium-sized; J: TRBJ2-1; V: TRBV24-1; D: .; CDR3: CATSDFLRNEQFF; DNA: TGTGCCACCAGTGATTTTTTGAGGAATGAGCAGTTCTTC
size: large; J: TRBJ2-7; V: TRBV28; D: TRBD2; CDR3: CASSSRPGSGRAHEQYF; DNA: TGTGCCAGCAGTTCCCGACCGGGTAGCGGGAGGGCCCACGAGCAGTACTTC
size: medium-sized; J: TRBJ1-2; V: TRBV19; D: TRBD1; CDR3: CASSGYRGHGYTF; DNA: TGTGCCAGTAGTGGCTACAGGGGGCATGGCTACACCTTC
size: medium-sized; J: TRBJ2-3; V: TRBV6-2/TRBV6-3; D: .; CDR3: CASSRLGEVDTQYF; DNA: TGTGCCAGCAGTCGACTAGGGGAAGTAGATACGCAGTATTTT
size: large; J: TRBJ1-2; V: TRBV7-9; D: .; CDR3: CASSMGVPGYGYTF; DNA: TGTGCCAGCAGCATGGGAGTCCCCGGCTATGGCTACACCTTC
size: medium-sized; J: TRBJ2-2; V: TRBV4-3; D: .; CDR3: CASSQVDGASTGELFF; DNA: TGCGCCAGCAGCCAGGTTGATGGCGCGAGCACCGGGGAGCTGTTTTTT
size: large; J: TRBJ2-1; V: TRBV28; D: .; CDR3: CASSFREQFF; DNA: TGTGCCAGCAGTTTCCGGGAGCAGTTCTTC
size: .; J: TRBJ1-2; V: TRBV27; D: .; CDR3: CGSSFTGSIGYGYTF; DNA: TGTGGCAGCAGTTTTACAGGGAGTATCGGCTATGGCTACACCTTC
size: large; J: TRBJ2-3; V: TRBV19; D: .; CDR3: CASSIGGDTQYF; DNA: TGTGCCAGTAGTATAGGAGGAGATACGCAGTATTTT
size: large; J: TRBJ2-7; V: TRBV6-5; D: TRBD2; CDR3: CASSYSLTSGYEQYF; DNA: TGTGCCAGCAGTTACTCCCTTACTAGCGGCTACGAGCAGTACTTC